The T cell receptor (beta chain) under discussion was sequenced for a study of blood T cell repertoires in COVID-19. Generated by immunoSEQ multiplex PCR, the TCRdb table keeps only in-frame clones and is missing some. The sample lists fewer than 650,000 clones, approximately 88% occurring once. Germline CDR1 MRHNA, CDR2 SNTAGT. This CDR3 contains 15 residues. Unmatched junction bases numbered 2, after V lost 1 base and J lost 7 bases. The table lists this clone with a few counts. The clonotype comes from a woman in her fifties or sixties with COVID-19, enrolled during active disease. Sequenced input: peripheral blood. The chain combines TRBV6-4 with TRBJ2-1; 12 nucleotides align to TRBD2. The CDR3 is CASSDFGLAGNEQFF. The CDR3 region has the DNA TGTGCCAGCAGTGACTTTGGACTAGCGGGAAATGAGCAGTTCTTC.